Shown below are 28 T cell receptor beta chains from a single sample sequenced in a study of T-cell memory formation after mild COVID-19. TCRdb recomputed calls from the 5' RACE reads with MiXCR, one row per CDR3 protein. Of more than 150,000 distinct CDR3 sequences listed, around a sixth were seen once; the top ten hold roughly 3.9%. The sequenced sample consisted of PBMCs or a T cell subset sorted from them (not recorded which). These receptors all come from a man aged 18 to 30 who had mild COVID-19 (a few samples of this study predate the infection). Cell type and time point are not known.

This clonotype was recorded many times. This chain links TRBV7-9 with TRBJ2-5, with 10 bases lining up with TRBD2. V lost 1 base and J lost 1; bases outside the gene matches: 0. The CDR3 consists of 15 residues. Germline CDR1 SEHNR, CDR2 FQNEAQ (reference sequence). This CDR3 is CASSLGTSGQETQYF. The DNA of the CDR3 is TGTGCCAGCAGCTTAGGGACTAGCGGCCAAGAGACCCAGTACTTC. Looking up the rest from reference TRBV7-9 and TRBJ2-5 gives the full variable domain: DTGVSQNPRHKITKRGQNVTFRCDPISEHNRLYWYRQTLGQGPEFLTYFQNEAQLEKSRLLSDRFSAERPKGSFSTLEIQRTEQGDSAMYLCASSLGTSGQETQYFGPGTRLLVL.

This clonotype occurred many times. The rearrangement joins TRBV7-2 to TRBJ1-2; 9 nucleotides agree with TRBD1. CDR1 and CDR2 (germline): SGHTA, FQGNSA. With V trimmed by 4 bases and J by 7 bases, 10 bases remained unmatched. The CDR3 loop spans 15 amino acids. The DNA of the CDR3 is TGTGCCAGCAGCTCACCGGGCGGGACAGGGTCTGGCTACACCTTC. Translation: CASSSPGGTGSGYTF.

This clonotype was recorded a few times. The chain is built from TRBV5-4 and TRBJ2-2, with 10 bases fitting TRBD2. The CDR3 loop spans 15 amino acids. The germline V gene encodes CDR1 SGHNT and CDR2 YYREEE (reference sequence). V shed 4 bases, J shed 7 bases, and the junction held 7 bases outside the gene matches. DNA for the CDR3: TGTGCCAGCAGCCCAGCGGGGGGGCCTATCGGGGAGCTGTTTTTT. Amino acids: CASSPAGGPIGELFF.

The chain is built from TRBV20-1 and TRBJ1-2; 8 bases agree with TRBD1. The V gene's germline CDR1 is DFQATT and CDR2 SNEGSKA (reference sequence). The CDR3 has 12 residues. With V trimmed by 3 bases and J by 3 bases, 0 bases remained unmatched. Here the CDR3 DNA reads TGCAGTGCTAGGGACAGGGACTATGGCTACACCTTC. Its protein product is CSARDRDYGYTF.

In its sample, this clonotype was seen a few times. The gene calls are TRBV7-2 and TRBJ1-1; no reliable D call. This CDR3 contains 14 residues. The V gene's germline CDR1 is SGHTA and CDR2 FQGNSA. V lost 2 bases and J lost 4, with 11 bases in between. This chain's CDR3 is CASSLYEKSTEAFF. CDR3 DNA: TGTGCCAGCAGCTTATATGAAAAAAGCACTGAAGCTTTCTTT.

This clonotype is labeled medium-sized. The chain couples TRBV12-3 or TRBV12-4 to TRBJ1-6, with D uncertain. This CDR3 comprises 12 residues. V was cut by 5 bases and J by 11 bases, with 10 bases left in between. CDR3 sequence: CASSNPPAPLHF. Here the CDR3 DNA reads TGTGCCAGCAGTAACCCACCCGCACCCCTCCACTTT.

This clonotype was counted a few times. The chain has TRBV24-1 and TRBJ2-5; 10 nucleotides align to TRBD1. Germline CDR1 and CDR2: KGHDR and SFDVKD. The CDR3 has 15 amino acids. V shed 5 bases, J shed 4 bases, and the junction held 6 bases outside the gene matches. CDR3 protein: CATSGRGDRGETQYF. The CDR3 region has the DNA TGTGCCACCAGTGGCCGCGGGGACAGGGGAGAGACCCAGTACTTC.

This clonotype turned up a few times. CDR3: CASSGGQGSTEAFF. CDR3 DNA: TGTGCCAGCAGCGGGGGACAGGGATCGACTGAAGCTTTCTTT. This rearrangement joins TRBV7-6 to TRBJ1-1; TRBD1 matches 9 bases. The V gene's germline CDR1 is SGHVS and CDR2 FNYEAQ. This CDR3 is built from 14 residues. V was pared by 5 bases and J by 5 bases, with 6 bases of the junction left unmatched.

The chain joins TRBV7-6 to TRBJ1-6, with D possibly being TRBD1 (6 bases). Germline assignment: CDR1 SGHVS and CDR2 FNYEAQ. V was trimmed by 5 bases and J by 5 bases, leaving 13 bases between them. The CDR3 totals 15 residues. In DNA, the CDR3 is TGTGCCAGCAGCCCGGAGGACAGCGATAATTCACCCCTCCACTTT. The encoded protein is CASSPEDSDNSPLHF.

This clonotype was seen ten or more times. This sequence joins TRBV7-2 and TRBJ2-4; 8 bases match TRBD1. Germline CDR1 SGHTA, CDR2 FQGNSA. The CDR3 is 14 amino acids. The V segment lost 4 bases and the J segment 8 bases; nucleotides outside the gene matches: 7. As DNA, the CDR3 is TGTGCCAGCAGCTCCCGACAGGGGATCGACATTCAGTACTTC. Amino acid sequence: CASSSRQGIDIQYF. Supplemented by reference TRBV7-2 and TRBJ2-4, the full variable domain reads GAGVSQSPSNKVTEKGKDVELRCDPISGHTALYWYRQSLGQGLEFLIYFQGNSAPDKSGLPSDRFSAERTGGSVSTLTIQRTQQEDSAVYLCASSSRQGIDIQYFGAGTRLSVL.

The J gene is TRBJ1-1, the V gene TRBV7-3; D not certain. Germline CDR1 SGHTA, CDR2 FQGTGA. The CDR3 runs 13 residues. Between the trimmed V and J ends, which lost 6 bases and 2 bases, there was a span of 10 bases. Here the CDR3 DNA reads TGTGCCAGCAGAAGTCCGGTAAACACTGAAGCTTTCTTT. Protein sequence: CASRSPVNTEAFF.

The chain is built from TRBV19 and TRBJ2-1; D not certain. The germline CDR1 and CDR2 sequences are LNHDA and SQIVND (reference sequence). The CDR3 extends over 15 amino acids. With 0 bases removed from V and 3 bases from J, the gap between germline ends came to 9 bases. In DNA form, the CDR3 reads TGTGCCAGTAGTATAGAGAAGGGCAGCTACAATGAGCAGTTCTTC. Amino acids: CASSIEKGSYNEQFF.

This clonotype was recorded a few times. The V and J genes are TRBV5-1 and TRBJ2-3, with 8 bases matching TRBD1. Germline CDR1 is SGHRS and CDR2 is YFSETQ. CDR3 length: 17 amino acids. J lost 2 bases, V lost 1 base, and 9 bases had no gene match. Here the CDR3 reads CASSLPRGQRTTDTQYF. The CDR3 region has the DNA TGCGCCAGCAGCTTGCCCAGGGGGCAGAGAACCACAGATACGCAGTATTTT.

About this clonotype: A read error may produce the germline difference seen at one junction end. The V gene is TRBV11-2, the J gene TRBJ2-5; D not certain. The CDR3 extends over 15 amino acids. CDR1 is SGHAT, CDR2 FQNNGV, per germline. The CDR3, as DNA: TGTGACAGCAGCCCCCAGATAGGAAACCAAGAGACCCAGTACTTC. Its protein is CDSSPQIGNQETQYF.

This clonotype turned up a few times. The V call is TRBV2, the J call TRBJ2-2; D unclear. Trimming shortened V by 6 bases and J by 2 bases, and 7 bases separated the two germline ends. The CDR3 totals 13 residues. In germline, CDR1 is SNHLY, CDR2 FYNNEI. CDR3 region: CASRGVNTGELFF. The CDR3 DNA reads TGTGCCAGCAGGGGTGTAAACACCGGGGAGCTGTTTTTT.

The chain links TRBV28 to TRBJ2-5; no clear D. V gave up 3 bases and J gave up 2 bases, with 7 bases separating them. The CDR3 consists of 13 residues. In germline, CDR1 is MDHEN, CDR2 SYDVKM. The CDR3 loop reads CASSLVTQETQYF. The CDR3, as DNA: TGTGCCAGCAGTTTGGTCACTCAAGAGACCCAGTACTTC.

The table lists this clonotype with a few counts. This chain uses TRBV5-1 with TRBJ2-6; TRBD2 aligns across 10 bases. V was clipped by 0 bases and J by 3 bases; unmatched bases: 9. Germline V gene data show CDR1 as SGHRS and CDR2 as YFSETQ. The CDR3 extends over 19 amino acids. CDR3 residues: CASSLARLLAGVGANVLTF. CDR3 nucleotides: TGCGCCAGCAGCTTGGCCAGGTTGCTAGCGGGGGTTGGGGCCAACGTCCTGACTTTC.

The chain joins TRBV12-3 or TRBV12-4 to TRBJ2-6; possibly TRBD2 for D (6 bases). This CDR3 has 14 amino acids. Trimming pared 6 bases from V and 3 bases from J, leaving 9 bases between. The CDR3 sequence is CASSQGGGANVLTF. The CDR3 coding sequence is TGTGCCAGCAGCCAGGGAGGTGGGGCCAACGTCCTGACTTTC.

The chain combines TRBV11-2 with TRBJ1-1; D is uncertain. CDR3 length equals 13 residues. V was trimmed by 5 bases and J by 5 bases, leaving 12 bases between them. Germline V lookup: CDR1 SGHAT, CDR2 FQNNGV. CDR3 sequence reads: CASSPLLLTEAFF. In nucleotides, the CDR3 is TGTGCCAGCAGCCCTCTGCTTTTGACTGAAGCTTTCTTT.

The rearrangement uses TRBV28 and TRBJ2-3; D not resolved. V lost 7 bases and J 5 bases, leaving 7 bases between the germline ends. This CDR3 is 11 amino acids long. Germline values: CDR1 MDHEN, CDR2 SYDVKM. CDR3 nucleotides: TGTGCCAGCACTTCTGAAGATACGCAGTATTTT. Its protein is CASTSEDTQYF.

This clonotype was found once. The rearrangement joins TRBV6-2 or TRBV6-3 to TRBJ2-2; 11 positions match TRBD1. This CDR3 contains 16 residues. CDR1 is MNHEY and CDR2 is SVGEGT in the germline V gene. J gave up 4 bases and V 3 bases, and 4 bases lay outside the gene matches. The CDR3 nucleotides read TGTGCCAGCAGTTATTCCGGGACAGGGGGCACCGGGGAGCTGTTTTTT. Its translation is CASSYSGTGGTGELFF.

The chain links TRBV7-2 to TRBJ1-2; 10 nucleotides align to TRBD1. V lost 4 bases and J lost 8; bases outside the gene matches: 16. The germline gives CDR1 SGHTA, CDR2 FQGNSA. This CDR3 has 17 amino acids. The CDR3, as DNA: TGTGCCAGCAGCTCAAGTCGTTCGGGACAGGGGTCACGGGGCTACACCTTC. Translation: CASSSSRSGQGSRGYTF.

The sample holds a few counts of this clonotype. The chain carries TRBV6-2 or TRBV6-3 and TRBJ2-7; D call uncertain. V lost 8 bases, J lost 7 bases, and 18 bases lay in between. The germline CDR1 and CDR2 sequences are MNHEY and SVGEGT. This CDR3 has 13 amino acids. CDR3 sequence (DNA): TGTGCCAGCTTGAGCGTGGTCCAAAAGGAGCAGTACGTC. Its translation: CASLSVVQKEQYV.

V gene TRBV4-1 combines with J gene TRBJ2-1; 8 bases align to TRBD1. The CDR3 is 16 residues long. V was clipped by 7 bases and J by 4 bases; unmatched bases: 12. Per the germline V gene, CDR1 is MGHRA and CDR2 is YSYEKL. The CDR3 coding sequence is TGCGCCAGCAAACCCTGGACAGGGAACAATTACAATGAGCAGTTCTTC. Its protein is CASKPWTGNNYNEQFF.

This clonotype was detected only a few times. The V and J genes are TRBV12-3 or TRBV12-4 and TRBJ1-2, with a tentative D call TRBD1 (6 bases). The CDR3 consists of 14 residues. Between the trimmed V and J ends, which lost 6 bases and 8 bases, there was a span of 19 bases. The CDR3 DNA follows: TGTGCCAGCAGCTACAGGGAGGGGGGGTACGGCTACACCTTC. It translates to CASSYREGGYGYTF.

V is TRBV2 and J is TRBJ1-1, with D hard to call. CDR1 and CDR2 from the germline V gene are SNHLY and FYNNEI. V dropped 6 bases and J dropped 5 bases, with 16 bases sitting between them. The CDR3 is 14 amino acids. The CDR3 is CASRTHQGGTEAFF. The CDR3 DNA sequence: TGTGCCAGCAGGACCCACCAAGGTGGGACTGAAGCTTTCTTT. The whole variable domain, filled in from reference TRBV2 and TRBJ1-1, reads EPEVTQTPSHQVTQMGQEVILRCVPISNHLYFYWYRQILGQKVEFLVSFYNNEISEKSEIFDDQFSVERPDGSNFTLKIRSTKLEDSAMYFCASRTHQGGTEAFFGQGTRLTVV.

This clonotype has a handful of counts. CDR3 sequence: CASSSRRDRGRANYGYTF. CDR3 DNA sequence: TGTGCCAGCAGCTCCCGTAGGGACAGGGGGCGAGCTAACTATGGCTACACCTTC. The chain carries TRBV6-5 and TRBJ1-2; 12 nucleotides match TRBD1. In germline, CDR1 is MNHEY, CDR2 SVGAGI. Trimming cost V 6 bases and J 0 bases; bases outside gene matches: 11. CDR3 length: 18 residues.

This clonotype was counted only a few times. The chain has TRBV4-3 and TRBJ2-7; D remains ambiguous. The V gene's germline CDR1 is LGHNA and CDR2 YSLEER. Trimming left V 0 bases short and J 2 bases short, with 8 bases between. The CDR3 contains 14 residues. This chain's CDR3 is CASSQDGRTYEQYF. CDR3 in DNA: TGCGCCAGCAGCCAAGATGGGCGGACCTACGAGCAGTACTTC.